The 7 T cell receptor beta chains below were found in one sample sequenced in a study of technical replicates of blood from four donors. Assay: immunoSEQ multiplex PCR; the TCRdb copy retains only in-frame clones and omits some. The repertoire holds about 99,000 clones, with 95% as singletons. Sequencing was carried out using T cells isolated from PBMCs. The receptors shown here come from a human donor in good health.

This chain links TRBV5-6 with TRBJ2-3; either TRBD1 or TRBD2 may fit D (5 bases each). The germline gives CDR1 SGHDT, CDR2 YYEEEE. There are 14 residues in the CDR3. V lost 5 bases and J lost 2, with 12 bases in between. The CDR3 loop reads CASSLRGYTDTQYF. The CDR3 coding sequence is TGTGCCAGCAGTTTGAGGGGCTACACAGATACGCAGTATTTT.

J is TRBJ2-5 and V is TRBV7-2; 9 positions agree with TRBD2. This CDR3 has 17 residues. V lost 3 bases, J lost 5 bases, and 13 bases stayed unmatched. CDR1 is SGHTA and CDR2 is FQGNSA in the germline V gene. Written as DNA, the CDR3 is TGTGCCAGCAGCTTTAGCGGGGGATTATTGGGGTGGGAGACCCAGTACTTC. This gives the protein CASSFSGGLLGWETQYF. The entire variable domain, with the rest obtained from reference TRBV7-2 and TRBJ2-5, is as follows: GAGVSQSPSNKVTEKGKDVELRCDPISGHTALYWYRQSLGQGLEFLIYFQGNSAPDKSGLPSDRFSAERTGGSVSTLTIQRTQQEDSAVYLCASSFSGGLLGWETQYFGPGTRLLVL.

This clone has just a few counts. The V call is TRBV14, the J call TRBJ1-1; D call uncertain. In germline, CDR1 is SGHDN, CDR2 FVKESK. V lost 1 base and J lost 5, with 17 bases in between. The CDR3 spans 16 residues. CDR3: CASSQVWGGGLTEAFF. For the CDR3, the DNA is TGTGCCAGCAGCCAAGTCTGGGGTGGCGGACTTACTGAAGCTTTCTTT.

The V gene is TRBV4-1, the J gene TRBJ1-2; D is uncertain. Between the trimmed V and J ends, which lost 4 bases and 2 bases, there was a span of 14 bases. CDR3 size: 15 residues. The germline CDR1 and CDR2 sequences are MGHRA and YSYEKL. This chain's CDR3 is CASSLQNLGNYGYTF. DNA for the CDR3: TGCGCCAGCAGCCTTCAAAACCTGGGCAACTATGGCTACACCTTC.

For this clone: The junction departs from the called germline gene at one end, perhaps through a read error. V usage is TRBV6-1 and J usage is TRBJ2-3; the D gene is possibly TRBD2 (5 bases). The germline V gene encodes CDR1 MNHNS and CDR2 SASEGT. The CDR3 covers 14 residues. The CDR3 protein is CASSEVGSRDTQYF. The CDR3 DNA follows: TGTGCCAGCAGTGAAGTGGGGAGCAGAGATACGCAGTATTTT.

V and J are TRBV2 and TRBJ1-1; 9 nucleotides match TRBD1. J was trimmed by 6 bases and V by 7 bases; bases with no gene match: 3. The CDR3 loop spans 12 amino acids. Germline-derived CDR1 and CDR2 are SNHLY and FYNNEI. CDR3 bases: TGTGCCAGCATTAACAGGGGGCCTGAAGCTTTCTTT. Its translation is CASINRGPEAFF.

This chain uses TRBV5-4 with TRBJ1-6, with a possible D match to TRBD1 (6 bases). V was cut by 3 bases and J by 0 bases, with 10 bases left in between. Germline V gene data show CDR1 as SGHNT and CDR2 as YYREEE (reference sequence). This CDR3 comprises 16 residues. The CDR3 DNA reads TGTGCCAGCAGCTCAGGGGTGGGCTCCTATAATTCACCCCTCCACTTT. Protein sequence: CASSSGVGSYNSPLHF.